This entry lists 31 T cell receptor beta chains sequenced from one sample in a study of T cell responses to AZD1222 COVID-19 vaccine. The assay was immunoSEQ multiplex PCR, and TCRdb's table has in-frame clones only and misses some. The table lists around 150,000 clones, 80% to 95% of them singletons. The material sequenced was peripheral blood, taken 28 days after the second AZD1222 dose. Receptors originate from an adult who received the AZD1222 COVID-19 vaccine.

The chain recombines TRBV7-9 with TRBJ1-1; possibly TRBD1 for D (6 bases). The CDR3 is 13 amino acids. Trimming took off 4 bases at V and 1 base at J, with 7 bases between the two ends. Germline V gene lookup returns CDR1 SEHNR and CDR2 FQNEAQ (reference sequence). CDR3: CASSSQGNTEAFF. DNA for the CDR3: TGTGCCAGCAGCTCACAGGGGAACACTGAAGCTTTCTTT.

The chain is built from TRBV28 and TRBJ1-1; D may be TRBD1 (5 bases). V was trimmed by 6 bases and J by 6 bases, leaving 20 bases between them. CDR3 length: 15 residues. Germline CDR1 MDHEN, CDR2 SYDVKM. DNA for the CDR3: TGTGCCAGCAGCCCTCCGGACTCGGCGGGGCCTGAAGCTTTCTTT. The encoded protein is CASSPPDSAGPEAFF.

V gene TRBV7-2 combines with J gene TRBJ1-4; D remains ambiguous. This CDR3 is built from 13 residues. Per the germline V gene, CDR1 is SGHTA and CDR2 is FQGNSA. V was trimmed by 1 base and J by 8 bases, leaving 8 bases between them. CDR3 sequence reads: CASSLVFQEKLFF. In DNA, the CDR3 is TGTGCCAGCAGCTTAGTGTTCCAGGAAAAACTGTTTTTT.

V gene TRBV29-1 combines with J gene TRBJ1-3; D not certain. Germline V CDR1 and CDR2: SQVTM, ANQGSEA. The CDR3 runs to 13 residues. The V gene lost 5 bases and the J gene lost 4 bases, with 12 bases spanning the gap. CDR3 nucleotides: TGCAGCGTTCGGACTTCGGGGGGAAACACCATATATTTT. It codes for CSVRTSGGNTIYF.

The rearrangement links TRBV5-4 to TRBJ2-3; maybe TRBD2 (6 bases). The CDR3 runs to 13 residues. V was shortened by 3 bases and J by 7 bases, with 12 bases between the two germline ends. The germline CDR1 and CDR2 sequences are SGHNT and YYREEE (reference sequence). The CDR3 DNA reads TGTGCCAGCAGCTCCCCAGGAGGGTATACGCAGTATTTT. Protein product: CASSSPGGYTQYF. The entire variable domain, with the rest obtained from reference TRBV5-4 and TRBJ2-3, is as follows: ETGVTQSPTHLIKTRGQQVTLRCSSQSGHNTVSWYQQALGQGPQFIFQYYREEENGRGNFPPRFSGLQFPNYSSELNVNALELDDSALYLCASSSPGGYTQYFGPGTRLTVL.

In this sample, this clone turned up once. This sequence joins TRBV6-5 and TRBJ2-7, with D possibly TRBD2 on 6 matching bases. The CDR3 spans 15 residues. Germline V gene sequence: CDR1 MNHEY, CDR2 SVGAGI. V dropped 0 bases and J dropped 5 bases, with 14 bases sitting between them. This CDR3 is CASSYSRTAGHEQYF. The CDR3 DNA reads as TGTGCCAGCAGTTACTCCCGGACTGCGGGACACGAGCAGTACTTC.

The chain has TRBV7-2 and TRBJ2-1; D tentatively reads TRBD1 or TRBD2 (6 bases each). Trimming removed 3 bases from V and 7 bases from J, with 16 bases in between. Per germline, CDR1 SGHTA and CDR2 FQGNSA. The CDR3 spans 15 residues. In DNA form, the CDR3 reads TGTGCCAGCAGCTTGGGCGGGACAAGGAGGAATGAGCAGTTCTTC. Encoded protein: CASSLGGTRRNEQFF.

The rearrangement uses TRBV4-3 and TRBJ2-7; tentatively, D is TRBD1 or TRBD2 (6 bases each). CDR1 LGHNA and CDR2 YSLEER come from the germline V gene. This CDR3 is 14 amino acids long. The V end lost 3 bases, the J end lost 6 bases, and 15 bases lay between the germline ends. In DNA, the CDR3 is TGCGCCAGCAGCCATCTCGGGGGCGGAAGCGAGCAGTACTTC. It specifies CASSHLGGGSEQYF.

The chain links TRBV11-1 to TRBJ2-1; D perhaps matches TRBD1 (5 bases). Germline CDR1 reads SGHAT; CDR2 reads FQDESV (reference sequence). Trimming stripped 6 bases from V and 5 bases from J, with 17 bases between. This CDR3 has 15 residues. CDR3 nucleotide sequence: TGTGCCAGCAGTCTGGCAGGGTACTGGAACAATGAGCAGTTCTTC. This gives the protein CASSLAGYWNNEQFF.

This chain links TRBV29-1 with TRBJ1-3; D may be TRBD1 (5 bases). V shed 6 bases and J shed 7 bases, with 16 bases lying between them. Germline V gives CDR1 SQVTM, CDR2 ANQGSEA. This CDR3 contains 13 residues. The CDR3 region is CSVITFAGNTIYF. The CDR3 DNA reads TGCAGCGTCATCACCTTCGCAGGGAACACCATATATTTT.

This sequence joins TRBV5-8 and TRBJ1-2, with 9 positions matching TRBD1. Germline V CDR1 and CDR2: SGHTS, YDEGEE. V was pared by 4 bases and J by 5 bases, with 3 bases of the junction left unmatched. The CDR3 is 13 residues long. The chain's CDR3 is CASSPDRGYGYTF. In DNA, the CDR3 is TGTGCCAGCAGCCCGGACAGGGGTTATGGCTACACCTTC. The full variable domain, with the rest looked up from reference TRBV5-8 and TRBJ1-2, is EAGVTQSPTHLIKTRGQQATLRCSPISGHTSVYWYQQALGLGLQFLLWYDEGEERNRGNFPPRFSGRQFPNYSSELNVNALELEDSALYLCASSPDRGYGYTFGSGTRLTVV.

The J gene is TRBJ2-1, the V gene TRBV7-9; D is undetermined. CDR3 size: 12 residues. Germline V gives CDR1 SEHNR, CDR2 FQNEAQ (reference sequence). V was shortened by 5 bases and J by 5 bases, with 7 bases between the two germline ends. CDR3 amino acids: CASSPRDNEQFF. The CDR3 DNA follows: TGTGCCAGCAGCCCTAGGGACAATGAGCAGTTCTTC.

The chain couples TRBV6-4 to TRBJ2-5; no clear D. V lost 2 bases, J lost 1 base, and 2 bases lay in between. Germline V gene data show CDR1 as MRHNA and CDR2 as SNTAGT. The CDR3 loop spans 12 amino acids. CDR3 sequence (DNA): TGTGCCAGCAGTGACGTCCAAGAGACCCAGTACTTC. This encodes CASSDVQETQYF.

The chain carries TRBV7-2 and TRBJ2-1; D is possibly TRBD1 (6 bases). The V end was cut by 3 bases, the J end by 5 bases, with 11 bases between. The CDR3 spans 14 residues. Per the germline V gene, CDR1 is SGHTA and CDR2 is FQGNSA. The CDR3 nucleotides read TGTGCCAGCAGCTTCCTCCGGGACAACAATGAGCAGTTCTTC. This translates into CASSFLRDNNEQFF.

The chain recombines TRBV6-5 with TRBJ2-3; no clear D gene. The CDR3 extends over 13 amino acids. V lost 8 bases to trimming and J lost 2 bases, with 11 bases between them. The V gene's germline CDR1 is MNHEY and CDR2 SVGAGI. The chain's CDR3 is CASRAQDTDTQYF. The CDR3 DNA is TGTGCCAGCCGGGCCCAAGACACAGATACGCAGTATTTT.

V gene TRBV19 combines with J gene TRBJ2-6; D is undetermined. V was clipped by 6 bases and J by 3 bases, with 9 bases between them. CDR3 length equals 14 residues. CDR1 is LNHDA and CDR2 is SQIVND in the germline V gene (reference sequence). CDR3 DNA sequence: TGTGCCAGTAGAAGGGTATATGGGGCCAACGTCCTGACTTTC. This gives the protein CASRRVYGANVLTF.

The chain links TRBV4-1 to TRBJ2-1; D call uncertain. Germline V CDR1 and CDR2: MGHRA, YSYEKL. Trimming removed 5 bases from V and 8 bases from J, with 10 bases in between. The CDR3 spans 12 residues. The CDR3 coding sequence is TGCGCCAGCAGCGGCTTGGGGTATGAGCAGTTCTTC. As protein: CASSGLGYEQFF.

The count of this clone is one. The rearrangement joins TRBV27 to TRBJ2-7; 11 bases fit TRBD1. The CDR3 totals 16 residues. Trimming took 5 bases from V and 1 from J; bases not matched to a gene: 7. Per the germline V gene, CDR1 is MNHEY and CDR2 is SMNVEV (reference sequence). CDR3 DNA sequence: TGTGCCAGCAGTACGTCCCGGGACAGGGGGTCCTACGAGCAGTACTTC. Translation: CASSTSRDRGSYEQYF.

This chain links TRBV18 with TRBJ2-7; D possibly corresponds to TRBD1 (5 bases). CDR1 is KGHSH and CDR2 is LQKENI in the germline V gene. This CDR3 has 13 amino acids. V gave up 5 bases and J gave up 6 bases, with 14 bases separating them. CDR3 nucleotide sequence: TGTGCCAGCTCAAACAGCAGGGTGGGCGAGCAGTACTTC. Amino acid sequence: CASSNSRVGEQYF.

This chain links TRBV7-8 with TRBJ1-1, with 9 bases identical to TRBD1. The germline gives CDR1 SGHVS, CDR2 FQNEAQ. The CDR3 covers 16 residues. V lost 3 bases and J lost 2; bases outside the gene matches: 7. The CDR3 reads CASSFQWGQGNTEAFF. As DNA, the CDR3 is TGTGCCAGCAGCTTTCAATGGGGACAGGGAAACACTGAAGCTTTCTTT.

This sequence joins TRBV28 and TRBJ2-5; 12 nucleotides match TRBD2. The CDR3 totals 16 residues. Germline assignment: CDR1 MDHEN and CDR2 SYDVKM. The V and J ends lost 3 bases and 7 bases, in that order; junction bases with no gene match: 9. This CDR3 is CASSFTLAGGPGTQYF. The CDR3 nucleotides read TGTGCCAGCAGTTTTACTCTAGCGGGAGGGCCGGGGACCCAGTACTTC.

The chain is built from TRBV3-1 (or the pseudogene TRBV3-2) and TRBJ2-1; D possibly uses TRBD1 or TRBD2 (5 bases each). Trimming took off 0 bases at V and 6 bases at J, with 12 bases between the two ends. CDR1 and CDR2 from the germline V gene are LGHDT and YNNKEL (reference sequence). This CDR3 comprises 15 residues. CDR3 coding DNA: TGTGCCAGCAGCCAAGATTCCGGGACGAGCAATGAGCAGTTCTTC. This translates into CASSQDSGTSNEQFF.

The chain carries TRBV10-3 and TRBJ1-5, with D possibly TRBD1 on 5 matching bases. Germline lookup yields CDR1 ENHRY and CDR2 SYGVKD. This CDR3 is 15 amino acids long. The V and J ends lost 2 bases and 7 bases respectively, with 15 bases between them. CDR3 residues: CAISEKGPETQPQHF. Here the CDR3 DNA reads TGTGCCATCAGTGAGAAGGGGCCGGAGACGCAGCCCCAGCATTTT.

This clone was found once. The J gene is TRBJ1-5, the V gene TRBV6-5; D gene uncertain. The CDR3 is made up of 16 amino acids. CDR1 is MNHEY, CDR2 SVGAGI, per germline. Trimming took 2 bases from V and 0 from J, leaving 11 bases between them. The CDR3: CASSYAAAGSNQPQHF. Written as DNA, the CDR3 is TGTGCCAGCAGTTACGCAGCGGCGGGTAGCAATCAGCCCCAGCATTTT.

This clone was recorded once. The chain uses TRBV2 and TRBJ2-3; TRBD1 matches at 8 bases. The CDR3 is made up of 14 amino acids. CDR1 and CDR2 from the germline V gene are SNHLY and FYNNEI. Losses at the gene ends were 2 bases for V and 6 bases for J; bases not matched to a gene: 4. CDR3 amino acids: CASSEQGAGDTQYF. The CDR3 DNA is TGTGCCAGCAGTGAACAGGGGGCCGGTGATACGCAGTATTTT.

The V and J genes are TRBV27 and TRBJ2-7; weak D call: TRBD1 (8 bases). Germline CDR1 reads MNHEY; CDR2 reads SMNVEV (reference sequence). This CDR3 comprises 14 residues. The germline V and J ends were trimmed by 5 bases and 3 bases, with 14 bases remaining between them. The CDR3 DNA sequence: TGTGCCAGCAGTAACACAGGGGGGGTCTACGAGCAGTACTTC. Its protein product is CASSNTGGVYEQYF.

CDR3 amino acids: CASSYPGTAVGNTIYF. For the CDR3, the DNA is TGTGCCAGCAGTTATCCTGGGACAGCCGTCGGAAACACCATATATTTT. This chain joins TRBV5-5 and TRBJ1-3, with 7 nucleotides matching TRBD1. V shed 5 bases, J shed 4 bases, and the junction held 12 bases outside the gene matches. CDR3 length: 16 amino acids. Germline V gene data show CDR1 as SGHKS and CDR2 as YYEKEE (reference sequence).

The chain couples TRBV27 to TRBJ2-2; D is uncertain. Germline V lookup: CDR1 MNHEY, CDR2 SMNVEV (reference sequence). The CDR3 consists of 15 residues. V lost 3 bases and J lost 0, with 8 bases in between. The CDR3 nucleotides are TGTGCCAGCAGTTTCCCAGGCGCGAACACCGGGGAGCTGTTTTTT. It encodes CASSFPGANTGELFF.

This chain joins TRBV4-1 and TRBJ2-5; D is unresolved. This CDR3 has 11 amino acids. The germline V gene has CDR1 MGHRA and CDR2 YSYEKL. Trimming took off 5 bases at V and 5 bases at J, with 6 bases between the two ends. This CDR3 reads CASSWAETQYF. The CDR3 coding sequence is TGCGCCAGCAGCTGGGCGGAGACCCAGTACTTC.

The V call is TRBV29-1, the J call TRBJ1-1; D is unresolved. The CDR3 covers 11 residues. Germline CDR1 is SQVTM and CDR2 is ANQGSEA. Deletions cut 5 bases from V and 4 bases from J, with 8 bases between. The CDR3 coding sequence is TGCAGCGTTTTAAGGAGCACTGAAGCTTTCTTT. This codes for CSVLRSTEAFF.

The chain recombines TRBV6-1 with TRBJ1-2; a weak D match, TRBD1 (6 bases). This CDR3 has 14 amino acids. V lost 3 bases, J lost 5 bases, and 13 bases lay in between. Germline CDR1 reads MNHNS; CDR2 reads SASEGT. CDR3 nucleotide sequence: TGTGCCAGCAGTGAGGGACAAACTATGTATGGCTACACCTTC. Translation: CASSEGQTMYGYTF.